The present T cell receptor (beta chain) was sequenced within a study of Ad26.COV2.S vaccination and SARS-CoV-2 variants. This clone was counted between two and nine times. The method was immunoSEQ multiplex PCR; TCRdb's version includes in-frame clones alone and lacks a portion of them. The sample carries roughly 400,000 clones, about 89% recorded once. Germline CDR1 is LNHDA and CDR2 is SQIVND (reference sequence). The CDR3 covers 14 residues. The J segment lost 6 bases and the V segment lost 2 bases, leaving 1 base of the junction unmatched. The treatment denotes: roughly 20 received Ad26.COV2.S at low or high dose, single or two shots; roughly 5 received placebo; per-sample allocation not given. It was on day 63 after the first vaccine or placebo injection that samples were taken.

This clonotype was sampled from a person between 18 and 59 years old who received the Ad26.COV2.S COVID-19 vaccine or a placebo. Sequencing was performed on peripheral blood, taken in a trial of Ad26.COV2.S vaccine versus placebo. The rearrangement uses TRBV19 and TRBJ1-6; 7 positions agree with TRBD1. The CDR3: CASSITGANSPLHF. CDR3 DNA: TGTGCCAGTAGTATAACAGGGGCTAATTCACCCCTCCACTTT.